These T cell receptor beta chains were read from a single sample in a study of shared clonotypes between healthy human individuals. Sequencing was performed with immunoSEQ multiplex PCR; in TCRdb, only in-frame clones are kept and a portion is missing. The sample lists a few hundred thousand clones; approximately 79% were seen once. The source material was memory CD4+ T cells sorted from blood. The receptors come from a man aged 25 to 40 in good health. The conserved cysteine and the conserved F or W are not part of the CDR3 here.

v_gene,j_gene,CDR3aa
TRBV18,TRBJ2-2,ASSPTSTGELF
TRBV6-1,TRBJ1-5,ASLPTTPPQH
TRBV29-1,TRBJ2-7,SVERAGNEQY
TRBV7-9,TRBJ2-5,ASSQHRGVAETQY
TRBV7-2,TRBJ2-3,ASSLHLRGSGRIDTQY
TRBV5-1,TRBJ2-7,ASSTTYEQY
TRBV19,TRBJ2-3,ASSIQGPPSTDTQY
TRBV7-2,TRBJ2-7,ASSFSVGGASVYEQY
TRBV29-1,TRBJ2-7,SVEAAGGYEQY
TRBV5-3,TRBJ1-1,ARSETEMNTEAF
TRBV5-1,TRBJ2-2,ASSLTSGRDTGELF
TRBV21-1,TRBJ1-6,ASSIQGAFSPLH
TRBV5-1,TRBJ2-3,ASSLGSLAGEATQY
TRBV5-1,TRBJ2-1,ASSLAGGSGTNEQF
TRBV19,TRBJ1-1,ASSNTRLEAF
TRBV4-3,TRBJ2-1,ASSQDLGGYANEQF
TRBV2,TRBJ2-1,ASRSWAGENEQF
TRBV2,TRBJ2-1,ASSNLAGDIYEQF
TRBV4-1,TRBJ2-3,ASSQGPTGTDTQY
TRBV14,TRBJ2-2,ASSQVPWSGPNTGELF
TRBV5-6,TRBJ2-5,ASSLWLAKQETQY
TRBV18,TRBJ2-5,ASSPQDRGPSGETQY
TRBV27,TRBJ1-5,ASSFRGVGAQH
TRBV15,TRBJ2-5,ATSRSLDRGRETQY
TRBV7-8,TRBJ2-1,ASSSIQGRGHNEQF
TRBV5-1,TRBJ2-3,ASSLEGAAGVGDTQY
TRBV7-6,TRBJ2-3,ASSLVSLRAGTDTQY
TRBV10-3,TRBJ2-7,AISGGGTSGMYEQY
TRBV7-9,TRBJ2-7,ASSPAGLAGALEQY
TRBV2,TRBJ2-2,ASRRSPSGELF
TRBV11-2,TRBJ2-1,ASSYRDRGIVRGEQF
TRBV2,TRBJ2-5,ASRATGTESETQY
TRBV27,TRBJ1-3,ASRRDRAGNTIY
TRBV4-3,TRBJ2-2,ASSHLGWLAGHRGAV
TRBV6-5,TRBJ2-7,ASRTSGSDEQY
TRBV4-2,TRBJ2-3,ASSHPTGGLGDTQY
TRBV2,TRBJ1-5,ASSKWTGSQQPQH
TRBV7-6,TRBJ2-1,ASSPQTLAGGRDEQF
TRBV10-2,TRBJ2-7,ASSDRTSGSYEQY
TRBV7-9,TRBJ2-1,ASSPRGGTYNEQF
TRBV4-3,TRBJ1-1,ASSLIGTLNTEAF
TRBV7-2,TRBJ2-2,ASSPQLVGAGELF
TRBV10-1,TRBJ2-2,ASSDLQNTGELF
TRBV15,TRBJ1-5,ATSRDPLAQPQH
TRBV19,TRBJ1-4,ASSMDRQKLF
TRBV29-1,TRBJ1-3,SVTPRGHSGNTIY
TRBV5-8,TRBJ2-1,ASSVLGRVYNEQF
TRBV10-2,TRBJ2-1,ASSRKAGPTYNEQF
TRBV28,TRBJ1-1,ASRLRQGAF
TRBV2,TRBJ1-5,ASRLEVGQPQH
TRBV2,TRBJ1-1,ASSGQGARYTEAF
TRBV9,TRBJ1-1,ASSAPFLEAF
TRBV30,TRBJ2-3,AWSIIQGGTDTQY
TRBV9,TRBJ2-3,ASTRTIGDTQY
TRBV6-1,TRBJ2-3,ASSADWTPSTDTQY
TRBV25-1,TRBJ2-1,ASSHKGTSGDNEQF